This T cell receptor beta chain was recorded in a study of shared clonotypes between healthy human individuals. The V end was cut by 0 bases, the J end by 0 bases, with 13 bases between. The V gene's germline CDR1 is LGHNA and CDR2 YSLEER. The CDR3 consists of 17 residues. Execution of the assay was at deep level. Per the original methods: Filtering differed for immunoSEQ, which gave only junction sequences without quality scores. This table comes from immunoSEQ multiplex PCR, and its TCRdb copy is limited to in-frame clones, with some not included. The V and J calls and clone size were taken over from that table, and D and trimming were inferred from the DNA. The sample includes a few hundred thousand clones, 65% to 70% of them seen just once.

This clonotype was sampled from a man younger than 40 in good health. This chain uses TRBV4-3 with TRBJ2-3, with a weak D call TRBD2 (6 bases). The sample was memory CD4+ T cells sorted from blood. Noted subset: CD45RA-negative fraction. The CDR3 DNA is TGCGCCAGCAGCCAAGATAGTGGACGGGGGAGCACAGATACGCAGTATTTT. Protein: CASSQDSGRGSTDTQYF.